The 23 T cell receptor beta chains below come from one sample, sequenced in a study of blood T cell repertoires in COVID-19. Method: immunoSEQ multiplex PCR; TCRdb's copy keeps in-frame clones and lacks some. Among roughly 250,000 clones listed, 80% to 90% were seen once. The sample comprised peripheral blood. The receptors were gathered from a woman aged 30 to 39 with COVID-19, enrolled during active disease.

This clone was recorded once. V is TRBV28 and J is TRBJ2-2, with a weak D call TRBD1 (6 bases). Germline V lookup: CDR1 MDHEN, CDR2 SYDVKM. This CDR3 comprises 15 residues. Trimming removed 4 bases from V and 9 bases from J, with 18 bases in between. The CDR3 here is CASSWGPTRVRELFF. The CDR3 DNA sequence: TGTGCCAGCAGTTGGGGGCCTACAAGGGTGCGGGAGCTGTTTTTT.

The V call is TRBV27, the J call TRBJ1-2; the D gene is possibly TRBD1 (6 bases). The V gene lost 3 bases and the J gene lost 8 bases, with 19 bases spanning the gap. The CDR3 extends over 15 amino acids. Germline assignment: CDR1 MNHEY and CDR2 SMNVEV (reference sequence). CDR3 amino acids: CASSLGRDTRVGYTF. The DNA of the CDR3 is TGTGCCAGCAGTTTGGGCCGGGACACCCGGGTGGGCTACACCTTC.

The chain links TRBV28 to TRBJ2-7; a possible D gene is TRBD1 (5 bases). Germline CDR1 is MDHEN and CDR2 is SYDVKM. CDR3 length: 11 amino acids. V gave up 5 bases and J gave up 12 bases, with 14 bases separating them. In DNA, the CDR3 is TGTGCCAGCAGTACTACACAGGTGTCGTACTTC. This gives the protein CASSTTQVSYF.

In its sample, this clone was seen a few times. The rearrangement joins TRBV4-2 to TRBJ1-3; unclear D gene. The CDR3 has 16 residues. From germline, CDR1 is LGHNA and CDR2 YNFKEQ. Trimming removed 3 bases at V and 0 bases at J, with 12 bases between. CDR3 in amino acids: CASSQGGKGSGNTIYF. CDR3 DNA sequence: TGTGCCAGCAGCCAGGGAGGGAAAGGCTCTGGAAACACCATATATTTT.

The chain has TRBV18 and TRBJ1-2, with unresolved D. There are 14 residues in the CDR3. Germline V gene data show CDR1 as KGHSH and CDR2 as LQKENI. V was shortened by 0 bases and J by 5 bases, with 10 bases between the two germline ends. The CDR3 here is CASSPPATLYGYTF. In DNA, the CDR3 is TGTGCCAGCTCACCACCGGCCACATTATATGGCTACACCTTC.

This chain connects TRBV25-1 to TRBJ2-7; D is possibly TRBD1 (6 bases). The CDR3 has 15 residues. Trimming removed 4 bases at V and 2 bases at J, with 15 bases between. Germline CDR1 and CDR2: MGHDK and SYGVNS. CDR3 sequence: CASSARGGAAYEQYF. CDR3 coding DNA: TGTGCCAGCAGTGCGAGAGGGGGAGCTGCCTACGAGCAGTACTTC.

The chain employs TRBV27 and TRBJ2-1, with a tentative D call TRBD1 (6 bases). Germline V gene data show CDR1 as MNHEY and CDR2 as SMNVEV (reference sequence). The CDR3 sequence is 14 residues long. V was shortened by 5 bases and J by 0 bases, with 8 bases between the two germline ends. CDR3 nucleotide sequence: TGTGCCAGCAGTAGGGGGAGCTCCTACAATGAGCAGTTCTTC. Translating it yields CASSRGSSYNEQFF.

The chain is built from TRBV6-5 and TRBJ1-6, with TRBD1 as a possible D gene (5 bases). The ends were cut back, 4 bases at V and 7 bases at J, with 11 bases in the middle. The germline CDR1 and CDR2 sequences are MNHEY and SVGAGI. The CDR3 is made up of 14 amino acids. The CDR3 sequence: CASSSGGWNSPLHF. CDR3 nucleotide sequence: TGTGCCAGCAGTTCCGGGGGTTGGAATTCACCCCTCCACTTT.

The rearrangement links TRBV7-8 to TRBJ1-2, with 10 bases lining up with TRBD1. Germline V gives CDR1 SGHVS, CDR2 FQNEAQ. Unmatched junction bases numbered 8, after V lost 5 bases and J lost 5 bases. The CDR3 is 15 residues long. CDR3 region: CASSETGTGVYGYTF. The CDR3 DNA reads as TGTGCCAGCAGCGAAACCGGGACAGGGGTATATGGCTACACCTTC.

J is TRBJ1-2 and V is TRBV10-2; D might be TRBD1 (6 bases). The CDR3 loop spans 15 amino acids. Trimming cost V 4 bases and J 8 bases, with 20 bases left between them. Germline-derived CDR1 and CDR2 are WSHSY and SAAADI. In nucleotides, the CDR3 is TGCGCCAGCAGTGCTGGGGGACAAAGCATCCGCGGCTACACCTTC. Translation gives CASSAGGQSIRGYTF.

The sample holds one count of this clone. The chain links TRBV19 to TRBJ1-1, with D unclear. The CDR3 covers 13 residues. Germline V gene lookup returns CDR1 LNHDA and CDR2 SQIVND (reference sequence). V lost 5 bases and J 1 base, leaving 8 bases between the germline ends. The CDR3 region is CASSVGANTEAFF. For the CDR3, the DNA is TGTGCCAGTAGTGTAGGAGCGAACACTGAAGCTTTCTTT. The full variable domain, with the rest looked up from reference TRBV19 and TRBJ1-1, is DGGITQSPKYLFRKEGQNVTLSCEQNLNHDAMYWYRQDPGQGLRLIYYSQIVNDFQKGDIAEGYSVSREKKESFPLTVTSAQKNPTAFYLCASSVGANTEAFFGQGTRLTVV.

The chain joins TRBV6-5 to TRBJ1-1, with 7 bases lining up with TRBD1. The CDR3 covers 14 residues. V lost 7 bases to trimming and J lost 1 base; unmatched junction nucleotides: 6. The V gene's germline CDR1 is MNHEY and CDR2 SVGAGI. The CDR3 reads CASTPQGKNTEAFF. For the CDR3, the DNA is TGTGCCAGCACCCCACAGGGGAAGAACACTGAAGCTTTCTTT.

In its sample, this clone was seen once. This chain links TRBV2 with TRBJ2-1; TRBD1 agrees at 8 bases. Germline loops: CDR1 SNHLY, CDR2 FYNNEI. V gave up 5 bases and J gave up 1 base; unmatched junction bases: 10. The CDR3 covers 17 residues. Written as DNA, the CDR3 is TGTGCCAGCAGTCGCAGGGGGCGTGGTAAGTCCTACAATGAGCAGTTCTTC. This codes for CASSRRGRGKSYNEQFF.

The chain joins TRBV19 to TRBJ1-2; 9 nucleotides line up with TRBD1. CDR1 is LNHDA, CDR2 SQIVND, per germline (reference sequence). With 3 bases clipped from V and 8 bases from J, the junction kept 10 bases outside the gene matches. The length of the CDR3 is 15 residues. The CDR3 sequence is CASSMGGTGIYGYTF. CDR3 sequence (DNA): TGTGCCAGTAGTATGGGGGGGACAGGGATATACGGCTACACCTTC.

The chain combines TRBV4-1 with TRBJ1-4; D is possibly TRBD1 (6 bases). CDR1 MGHRA and CDR2 YSYEKL come from the germline V gene. V dropped 4 bases and J dropped 3 bases, with 18 bases sitting between them. CDR3 length equals 17 residues. CDR3 coding DNA: TGCGCCAGCAGCCCGGATTTCGTCGGGACACCTAATGAAAAACTGTTTTTT. Its translation is CASSPDFVGTPNEKLFF.

In its sample, this clone was seen a few times. V and J are TRBV3-1 (or the pseudogene TRBV3-2) and TRBJ1-4; D not resolved. CDR1 LGHDT and CDR2 YNNKEL come from the germline V gene (reference sequence). The CDR3 consists of 13 residues. Trimming cost V 0 bases and J 8 bases, with 7 bases left between them. CDR3 amino acids: CASSQDPGEKLFF. The CDR3 DNA sequence: TGTGCCAGCAGCCAAGATCCGGGAGAAAAACTGTTTTTT.

The V and J genes are TRBV3-1 (or the pseudogene TRBV3-2) and TRBJ2-3, with D unresolved. The CDR3 spans 13 residues. V dropped 0 bases and J dropped 2 bases, with 3 bases sitting between them. CDR1 LGHDT and CDR2 YNNKEL come from the germline V gene (reference sequence). CDR3 nucleotide sequence: TGTGCCAGCAGCCAAGATCACACAGATACGCAGTATTTT. Its protein is CASSQDHTDTQYF.

The genes are TRBV6-5 and TRBJ1-2; no clear D. Germline CDR1 is MNHEY and CDR2 is SVGAGI. This CDR3 region has 10 residues. V lost 6 bases, J lost 7 bases, and 6 bases lay in between. The CDR3 is CASSFFGYTF. In DNA, the CDR3 is TGTGCCAGCAGCTTTTTTGGCTACACCTTC.

The gene calls are TRBV18 and TRBJ2-1; 13 bases are shared with TRBD2. Per germline, CDR1 KGHSH and CDR2 LQKENI. There are 17 residues in the CDR3. V trimming: 2 bases; J trimming: 12 bases; junction bases outside the gene matches: 13. The CDR3 DNA reads as TGTGCCAGCTCACCAGACCTTACTAGCGGGGGGGACAAGGGGCAGTTCTTC. Translation: CASSPDLTSGGDKGQFF.

This clone was observed a single time. The V gene is TRBV18, the J gene TRBJ2-2, with D hard to call. Germline V CDR1 and CDR2: KGHSH, LQKENI. Deletions cut 2 bases from V and 1 base from J, with 8 bases between. CDR3 length equals 15 residues. CDR3 protein: CASSPFRGNTGELFF. The CDR3 DNA follows: TGTGCCAGCTCACCATTTAGAGGGAACACCGGGGAGCTGTTTTTT.

V usage is TRBV7-8 and J usage is TRBJ1-2; 7 bases agree with TRBD1. Germline values: CDR1 SGHVS, CDR2 FQNEAQ. CDR3 size: 15 residues. Trimming removed 3 bases from V and 1 base from J; junction bases left unmatched: 5. Here the CDR3 reads CASSLGQYINYGYTF. The CDR3 region has the DNA TGTGCCAGCAGCTTGGGACAGTATATTAACTATGGCTACACCTTC.

This clone is a singleton in its sample. The chain recombines TRBV27 with TRBJ2-7; TRBD1 matches at 9 bases. CDR3 size: 14 residues. CDR1 and CDR2 from the germline V gene are MNHEY and SMNVEV (reference sequence). With 5 bases clipped from V and 7 bases from J, the junction kept 9 bases outside the gene matches. The CDR3 DNA follows: TGTGCCAGCAGTCAGGTCGGGACAGGGAGGGAGCAGTACTTC. Translation: CASSQVGTGREQYF.

The rearrangement joins TRBV29-1 to TRBJ2-3; the D gene is possibly TRBD2 (6 bases). CDR1 is SQVTM, CDR2 ANQGSEA, per germline. This CDR3 has 13 amino acids. Trimming removed 7 bases at V and 5 bases at J, with 16 bases between. CDR3 residues: CSGGGAQQDTQYF. In nucleotides, the CDR3 is TGCAGCGGGGGAGGAGCCCAACAAGATACGCAGTATTTT.